These 7 T cell receptor beta chains came from one sample sequenced in a study of identical twins. TCRdb used MiXCR to reprocess the 5' RACE reads, holding one entry per CDR3 protein. Seen here are about 390,000 distinct CDR3 sequences, roughly 9% observed once, and the top ten hold 8% to 10%. The specimen sequenced was naive T cells sorted from blood. The receptors shown here come from a woman aged 45-59 years in good health.

This clonotype was found a few times. Mismatch with germline at one junction end may stem from a read error. The rearrangement joins TRBV7-7 to TRBJ2-2; D is ambiguous. Per the germline V gene, CDR1 is SSHAT and CDR2 is FNYEAQ (reference sequence). This CDR3 has 13 residues. The CDR3 bases are TGTGCCAGCAGCGTAGCTCAGGCTGGGGAGCTGTTTTTT. Amino acids: CASSVAQAGELFF.

This clonotype was detected only a few times. The chain carries TRBV5-1 and TRBJ2-1, with 11 positions matching TRBD2. The V gene's germline CDR1 is SGHRS and CDR2 YFSETQ. CDR3 length: 15 amino acids. Trimming took 4 bases from V and 6 from J; bases not matched to a gene: 6. The chain's CDR3 is CASSHWGTSGNEQFF. The CDR3 coding sequence is TGCGCCAGCAGCCATTGGGGGACTAGCGGCAATGAGCAGTTCTTC. Together with reference TRBV5-1 and TRBJ2-1, the CDR3 gives the full variable domain: KAGVTQTPRYLIKTRGQQVTLSCSPISGHRSVSWYQQTPGQGLQFLFEYFSETQRNKGNFPGRFSGRQFSNSRSEMNVSTLELGDSALYLCASSHWGTSGNEQFFGPGTRLTVL.

The chain carries TRBV6-2 or TRBV6-3 and TRBJ2-3; D may be TRBD2 (5 bases). This CDR3 has 14 amino acids. V shed 0 bases and J shed 4 bases, with 8 bases lying between them. Germline loops: CDR1 MNHEY, CDR2 SVGEGT. The CDR3 DNA reads as TGTGCCAGCAGTTACTCTTTACTAGCAGATACGCAGTATTTT. As protein: CASSYSLLADTQYF.

The V call is TRBV5-1, the J call TRBJ2-1; no reliable D call. V was shortened by 0 bases and J by 13 bases, with 11 bases between the two germline ends. CDR3 length equals 12 residues. Germline V gene data show CDR1 as SGHRS and CDR2 as YFSETQ. The CDR3 DNA is TGCGCCAGCAGCTTGGGCGCCTATTACCAGTTCTTC. This translates into CASSLGAYYQFF.

The V gene is TRBV15, the J gene TRBJ2-5; 8 positions agree with TRBD2. V lost 1 base and J lost 5; bases outside the gene matches: 3. The germline gives CDR1 LNHNV, CDR2 YYDKDF (reference sequence). CDR3 length equals 14 residues. CDR3 coding DNA: TGTGCCACCAGCAGAGCTTCGGGGGGGGAGACCCAGTACTTC. Amino acids: CATSRASGGETQYF.

At least ten counts were recorded for this clonotype. The V call is TRBV6-5, the J call TRBJ1-2, with TRBD1 as a possible D gene (6 bases). V was shortened by 6 bases and J by 8 bases, with 16 bases between the two germline ends. From germline, CDR1 is MNHEY and CDR2 SVGAGI. This CDR3 region has 13 residues. This chain's CDR3 is CASRGGGIRGYTF. DNA for the CDR3: TGTGCCAGCAGGGGGGGGGGCATTCGGGGCTACACCTTC.

This clonotype was recorded at least ten times. The genes are TRBV3-1 and TRBJ2-2; D unclear. The CDR3 has 14 amino acids. Per the germline V gene, CDR1 is LGHDT and CDR2 is YNNKEL (reference sequence). Trimming removed 1 base at V and 7 bases at J, with 10 bases between. CDR3 protein: CASSQVVEIGELFF. For the CDR3, the DNA is TGTGCCAGCAGCCAAGTGGTAGAAATCGGGGAGCTGTTTTTT.